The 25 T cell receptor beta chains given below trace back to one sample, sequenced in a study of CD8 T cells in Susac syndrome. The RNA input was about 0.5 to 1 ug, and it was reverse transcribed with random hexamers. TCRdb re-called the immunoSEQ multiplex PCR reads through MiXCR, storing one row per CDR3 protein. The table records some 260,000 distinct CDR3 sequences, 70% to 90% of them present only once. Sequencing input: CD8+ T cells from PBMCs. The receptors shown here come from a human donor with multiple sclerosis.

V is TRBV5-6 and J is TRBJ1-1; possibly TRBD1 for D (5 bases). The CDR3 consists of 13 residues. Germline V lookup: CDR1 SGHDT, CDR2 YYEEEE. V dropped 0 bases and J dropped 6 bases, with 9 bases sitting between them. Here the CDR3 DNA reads TGTGCCAGCAGCTTGGCGGGGGACCCTGAAGCTTTCTTT. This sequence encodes CASSLAGDPEAFF.

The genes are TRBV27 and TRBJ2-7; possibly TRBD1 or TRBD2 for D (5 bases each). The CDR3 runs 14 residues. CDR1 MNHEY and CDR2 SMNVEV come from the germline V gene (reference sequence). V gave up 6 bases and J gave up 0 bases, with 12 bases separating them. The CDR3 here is CASRPGTISYEQYF. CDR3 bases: TGTGCCAGCAGACCCGGGACGATCTCCTACGAGCAGTACTTC.

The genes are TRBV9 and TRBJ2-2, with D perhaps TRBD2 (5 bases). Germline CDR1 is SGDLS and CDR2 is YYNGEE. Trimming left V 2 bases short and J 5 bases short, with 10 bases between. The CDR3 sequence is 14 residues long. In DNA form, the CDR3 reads TGTGCCAGCAGCGTCGTCGGAGGTACCGGGGAGCTGTTTTTT. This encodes CASSVVGGTGELFF.

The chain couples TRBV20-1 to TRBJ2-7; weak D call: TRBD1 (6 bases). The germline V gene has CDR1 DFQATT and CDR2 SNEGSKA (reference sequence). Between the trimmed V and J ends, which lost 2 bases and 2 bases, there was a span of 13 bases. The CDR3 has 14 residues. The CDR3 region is CSARSRAGAYEQYF. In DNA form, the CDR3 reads TGCAGTGCTAGAAGTCGGGCAGGGGCCTACGAGCAGTACTTC.

This CDR3 reads CSARDLFTSGSTDTQYF. The CDR3 DNA reads TGCAGTGCTAGAGATTTATTTACTAGCGGAAGCACAGATACGCAGTATTTT. The V gene is TRBV20-1, the J gene TRBJ2-3; the match to TRBD2 covers 8 bases. Trimming at V came to 0 bases and at J to 0 bases, leaving 8 bases not matched to a gene. The length of the CDR3 is 17 residues. Germline V gene lookup returns CDR1 DFQATT and CDR2 SNEGSKA (reference sequence).

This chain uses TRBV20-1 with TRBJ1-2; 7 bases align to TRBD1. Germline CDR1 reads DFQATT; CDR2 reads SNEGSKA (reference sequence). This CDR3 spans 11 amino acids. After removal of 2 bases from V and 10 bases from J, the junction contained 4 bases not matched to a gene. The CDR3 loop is CSARRGQNYTF. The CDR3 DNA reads TGCAGTGCTAGAAGGGGACAGAACTACACCTTC.

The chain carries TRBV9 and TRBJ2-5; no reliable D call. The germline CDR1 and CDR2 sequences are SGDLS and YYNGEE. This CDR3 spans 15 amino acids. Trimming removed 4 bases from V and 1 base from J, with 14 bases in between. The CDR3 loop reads CASSPDGRIQETQYF. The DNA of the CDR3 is TGTGCCAGCAGCCCGGACGGACGCATCCAAGAGACCCAGTACTTC. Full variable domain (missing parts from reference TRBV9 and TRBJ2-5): DSGVTQTPKHLITATGQRVTLRCSPRSGDLSVYWYQQSLDQGLQFLIQYYNGEERAKGNILERFSAQQFPDLHSELNLSSLELGDSALYFCASSPDGRIQETQYFGPGTRLLVL.

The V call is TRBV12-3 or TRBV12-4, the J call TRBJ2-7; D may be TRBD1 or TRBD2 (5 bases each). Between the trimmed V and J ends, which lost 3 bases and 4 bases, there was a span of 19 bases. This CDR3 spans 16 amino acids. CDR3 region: CASSFGGRPGAYEQYF. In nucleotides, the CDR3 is TGTGCCAGCAGTTTTGGGGGACGCCCTGGGGCATACGAGCAGTACTTC.

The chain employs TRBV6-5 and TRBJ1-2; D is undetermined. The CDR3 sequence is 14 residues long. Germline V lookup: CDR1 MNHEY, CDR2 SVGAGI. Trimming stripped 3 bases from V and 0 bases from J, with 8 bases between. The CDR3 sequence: CASSYLDSNYGYTF. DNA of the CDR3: TGTGCCAGCAGTTATTTGGACTCTAACTATGGCTACACCTTC.

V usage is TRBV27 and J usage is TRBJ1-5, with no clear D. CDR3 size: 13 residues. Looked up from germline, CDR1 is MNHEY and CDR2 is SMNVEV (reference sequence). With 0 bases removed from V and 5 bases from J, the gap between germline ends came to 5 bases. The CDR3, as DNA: TGTGCCAGCAGTTTATCTCGTGATCAGCCCCAGCATTTT. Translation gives CASSLSRDQPQHF.

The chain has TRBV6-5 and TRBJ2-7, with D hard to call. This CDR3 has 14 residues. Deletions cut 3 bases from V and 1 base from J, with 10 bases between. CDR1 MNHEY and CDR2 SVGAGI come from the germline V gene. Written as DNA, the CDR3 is TGTGCCAGCAGTTATCGGAGTCGGTCCTACGAGCAGTACTTC. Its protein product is CASSYRSRSYEQYF.

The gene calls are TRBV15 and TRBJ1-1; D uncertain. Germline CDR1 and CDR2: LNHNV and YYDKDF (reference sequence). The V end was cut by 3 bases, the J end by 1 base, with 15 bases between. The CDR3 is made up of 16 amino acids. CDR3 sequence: CATSSVPSTRNTEAFF. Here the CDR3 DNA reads TGTGCCACCAGCAGTGTACCGTCGACGAGGAACACTGAAGCTTTCTTT.

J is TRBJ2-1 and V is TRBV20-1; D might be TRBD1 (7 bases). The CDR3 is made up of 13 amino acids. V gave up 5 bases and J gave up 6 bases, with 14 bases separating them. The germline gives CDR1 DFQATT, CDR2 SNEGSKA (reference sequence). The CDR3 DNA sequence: TGCAGTGCTCGAAACAGGGGAGGCAATGAGCAGTTCTTC. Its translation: CSARNRGGNEQFF.

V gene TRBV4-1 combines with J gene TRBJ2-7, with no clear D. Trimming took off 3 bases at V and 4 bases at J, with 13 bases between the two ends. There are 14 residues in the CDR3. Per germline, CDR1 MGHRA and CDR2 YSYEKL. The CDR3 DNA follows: TGCGCCAGCAGCCACCCTTGGAGACGATACGAGCAGTACTTC. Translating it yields CASSHPWRRYEQYF.

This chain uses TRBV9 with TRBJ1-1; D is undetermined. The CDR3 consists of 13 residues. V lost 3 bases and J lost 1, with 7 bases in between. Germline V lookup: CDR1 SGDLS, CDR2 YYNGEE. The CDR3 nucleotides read TGTGCCAGCAGCGAAACACGGAACACTGAAGCTTTCTTT. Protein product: CASSETRNTEAFF.

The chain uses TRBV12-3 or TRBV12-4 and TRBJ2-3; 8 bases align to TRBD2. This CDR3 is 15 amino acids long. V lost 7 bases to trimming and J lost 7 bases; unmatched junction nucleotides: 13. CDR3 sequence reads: CASTVRAGGLHTQYF. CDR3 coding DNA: TGTGCCAGCACGGTTAGGGCGGGAGGCCTCCATACGCAGTATTTT.

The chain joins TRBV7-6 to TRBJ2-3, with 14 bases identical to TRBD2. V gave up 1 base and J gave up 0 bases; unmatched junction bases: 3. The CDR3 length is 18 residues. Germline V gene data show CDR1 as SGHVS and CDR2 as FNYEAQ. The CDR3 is CASSLGTSGRHSTDTQYF. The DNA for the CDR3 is TGTGCCAGCAGCTTAGGGACTAGCGGGAGGCATAGCACAGATACGCAGTATTTT.

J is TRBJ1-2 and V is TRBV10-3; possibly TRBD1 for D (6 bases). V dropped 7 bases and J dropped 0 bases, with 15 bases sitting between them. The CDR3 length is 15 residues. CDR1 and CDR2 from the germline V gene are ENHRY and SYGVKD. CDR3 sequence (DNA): TGTGCCATCATGGAGACAGGACCATCTAACTATGGCTACACCTTC. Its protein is CAIMETGPSNYGYTF.

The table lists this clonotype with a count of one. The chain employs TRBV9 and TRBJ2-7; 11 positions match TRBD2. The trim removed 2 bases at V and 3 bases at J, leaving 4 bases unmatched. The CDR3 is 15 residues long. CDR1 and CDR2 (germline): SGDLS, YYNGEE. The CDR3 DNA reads TGTGCCAGCAGCGTCGGGACTAGCGGACACTACGAGCAGTACTTC. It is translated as CASSVGTSGHYEQYF.

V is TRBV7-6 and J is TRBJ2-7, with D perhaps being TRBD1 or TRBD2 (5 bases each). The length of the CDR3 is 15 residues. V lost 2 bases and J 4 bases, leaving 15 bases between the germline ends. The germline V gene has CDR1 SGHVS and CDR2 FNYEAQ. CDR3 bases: TGTGCCAGCAGCTTACATCCAGGGAGTGTTTACGAGCAGTACTTC. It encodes CASSLHPGSVYEQYF. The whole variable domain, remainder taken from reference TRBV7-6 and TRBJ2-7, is GAGVSQSPRYKVTKRGQDVALRCDPISGHVSLYWYRQALGQGPEFLTYFNYEAQQDKSGLPNDRFSAERPEGSISTLTIQRTEQRDSAMYRCASSLHPGSVYEQYFGPGTRLTVT.

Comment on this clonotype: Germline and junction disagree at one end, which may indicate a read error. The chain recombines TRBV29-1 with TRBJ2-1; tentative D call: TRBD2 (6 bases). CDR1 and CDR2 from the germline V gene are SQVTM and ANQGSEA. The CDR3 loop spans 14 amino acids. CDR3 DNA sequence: TGCAGCGCTTCTAGCGCCCGTCTATACAGTGAGCAGTTCTTC. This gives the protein CSASSARLYSEQFF.

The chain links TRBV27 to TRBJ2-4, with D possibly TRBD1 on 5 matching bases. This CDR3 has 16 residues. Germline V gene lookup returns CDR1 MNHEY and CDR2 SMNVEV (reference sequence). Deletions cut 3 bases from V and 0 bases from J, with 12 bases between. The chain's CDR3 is CASSFLRTLAKNIQYF. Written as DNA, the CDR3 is TGTGCCAGCAGTTTCCTACGGACACTAGCCAAAAACATTCAGTACTTC.

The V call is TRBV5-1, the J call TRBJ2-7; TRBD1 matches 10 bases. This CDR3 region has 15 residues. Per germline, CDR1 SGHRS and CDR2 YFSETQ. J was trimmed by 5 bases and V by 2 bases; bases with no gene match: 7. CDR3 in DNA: TGCGCCAGCAGCTTAGGGACAGGGGCGATCAACGAGCAGTACTTC. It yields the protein CASSLGTGAINEQYF.

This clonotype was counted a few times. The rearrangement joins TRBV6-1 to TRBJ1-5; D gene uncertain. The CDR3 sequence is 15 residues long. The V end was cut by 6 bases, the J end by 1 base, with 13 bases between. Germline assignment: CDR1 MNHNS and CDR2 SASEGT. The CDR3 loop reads CASSHFDLSNQPQHF. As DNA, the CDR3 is TGTGCCAGCAGCCACTTCGACCTAAGCAATCAGCCCCAGCATTTT.

Here the CDR3 reads CSAPAGVGYNEQFF. In DNA, the CDR3 is TGCAGTGCTCCAGCGGGAGTCGGCTACAATGAGCAGTTCTTC. V and J are TRBV20-1 and TRBJ2-1; 8 nucleotides align to TRBD2. This CDR3 has 14 amino acids. The trim removed 5 bases at V and 3 bases at J, leaving 6 bases unmatched. The germline CDR1 and CDR2 sequences are DFQATT and SNEGSKA (reference sequence).